This T cell receptor (beta chain) originates from a study of human T cells and chemical hapten exposure. Study background: An area of 2 cm by around 2 cm on upper inner arm skin received 2% DPC for sensitization. Upper back patch tests used 0.01% DPC, scored after 6 days.

The germline V gene encodes CDR1 SGHVS and CDR2 FNYEAQ. V lost 2 bases to trimming and J lost 1 base, with 9 bases between them. This CDR3 contains 15 residues. The time point denotes: patch test 1, 2 weeks after DPC sensitization. The sample's treatment: therapeutic diphenylcyclopropenone sensitization with weekly scalp DPC. In TCRdb, the RACE reads were re-called with MiXCR into one record per CDR3 protein. This table has about 120,000 distinct CDR3 sequences, roughly an eighth appearing once. There are a few counts of this clonotype. The input for sequencing was whole blood, taken in connection with sensitization to the hapten diphenylcyclopropenone (DPC). J is TRBJ1-3 and V is TRBV7-6; a possible D gene is TRBD1 (6 bases). This TCR came from a man between 18 and 29 years old with alopecia areata. Some clones in this sample may be carry-over from other donors' samples. For the CDR3, the DNA is TGTGCCAGCAGCTTATGGGGGGCATCTGGAAACACCATATATTTT. Protein product: CASSLWGASGNTIYF.